One sample yielded the 18 T cell receptor beta chains listed below, sequenced in a study of T cell repertoires in cytomegalovirus infection. For these TCRs, the target antigens are not known. TCRdb reanalysed the reads using MiXCR and keeps one entry per CDR3 protein. The sample has 650,000 to 850,000 distinct CDR3 sequences, almost 30% seen once; the top ten hold about 12%. The sequences come from cultured CD8+ T cells from PBMCs, collected from culture after CMV antigen stimulation. The source is a human donor in good health (CMV status not recorded). Some clones in this sample may be carry-over from other donors' samples.

The chain combines TRBV12-3 or TRBV12-4 with TRBJ2-1, with 13 bases that match TRBD2. CDR3 length: 18 amino acids. V dropped 7 bases and J dropped 2; count of bases not matched to a gene: 11. The CDR3 here is CASTLGTSGGAAYNEQFF. CDR3 nucleotides: TGTGCCAGCACCCTGGGCACTAGCGGGGGGGCCGCCTACAATGAGCAGTTCTTC.

The V call is TRBV12-5, the J call TRBJ2-1; TRBD2 matches 12 bases. J gave up 0 bases and V 4 bases, and 4 bases lay outside the gene matches. Germline values: CDR1 LGHNT, CDR2 FRNRAP. The CDR3 loop spans 17 amino acids. The CDR3 sequence: CASGSGLAGSSYNEQFF. For the CDR3, the DNA is TGTGCTAGTGGTTCCGGACTAGCGGGAAGCTCCTACAATGAGCAGTTCTTC.

The chain links TRBV4-1 to TRBJ1-1; D is undetermined. V lost 0 bases and J lost 3, with 11 bases in between. The CDR3 consists of 15 residues. Germline CDR1 and CDR2: MGHRA and YSYEKL. The DNA for the CDR3 is TGCGCCAGCAGCCAAGATGGTTTAGTCGACACTGAAGCTTTCTTT. The encoded protein is CASSQDGLVDTEAFF.

This clonotype was observed a handful of times. The chain carries TRBV7-2 and TRBJ2-1; D is uncertain. This CDR3 is built from 11 residues. Per the germline V gene, CDR1 is SGHTA and CDR2 is FQGNSA. Trimming took 3 bases from V and 13 from J, leaving 10 bases between them. In nucleotides, the CDR3 is TGTGCCAGCAGCTTTACCGCTACACAGTTCTTC. This sequence encodes CASSFTATQFF.

The chain has TRBV6-5 and TRBJ2-5; TRBD1 agrees at 9 bases. The V gene end was trimmed by 6 bases and the J gene end by 5 bases; junction bases not matched to a gene: 4. The CDR3 contains 13 residues. Germline CDR1 and CDR2: MNHEY and SVGAGI. CDR3 sequence (DNA): TGTGCCAGCAGCGTTGGACAGGGGGAGACCCAGTACTTC. Translated, it gives CASSVGQGETQYF.

V is TRBV6-1 and J is TRBJ1-1; perhaps TRBD1 as D (5 bases). The CDR3 totals 18 residues. The V gene's germline CDR1 is MNHNS and CDR2 SASEGT. The V end lost 4 bases, the J end lost 2 bases, and 23 bases lay between the germline ends. DNA of the CDR3: TGTGCCAGCAGTGCTGGCAGCCCCTACTCCGGGGGTAACACTGAAGCTTTCTTT. Protein: CASSAGSPYSGGNTEAFF.

This clonotype was recorded many times. V usage is TRBV11-3 and J usage is TRBJ2-2, with 9 bases matching TRBD2. V shed 5 bases and J 5 bases; nucleotides not matched to a gene: 9. Germline V gene sequence: CDR1 SGHNT, CDR2 YENEEA. The CDR3 consists of 16 residues. The CDR3 DNA reads as TGTGCCAGCAGCCGGAGCGGGGGGCGGGAGACCGGGGAGCTGTTTTTT. Amino acid sequence: CASSRSGGRETGELFF.

This clonotype occurred once. The rearrangement uses TRBV6-8 and TRBJ1-5; D might be TRBD1 (5 bases). CDR1 and CDR2 (germline): MNHGY, SAAAGT. CDR3 size: 17 residues. The ends were cut back, 5 bases at V and 2 bases at J, with 19 bases in the middle. This CDR3 reads CASSQSPRTKGNQPQHF. CDR3 in DNA: TGTGCCAGCAGTCAATCCCCCCGGACAAAAGGCAATCAGCCCCAGCATTTT.

The V gene is TRBV7-9, the J gene TRBJ2-7; 8 bases fit TRBD1. Trimming removed 5 bases from V and 6 bases from J; junction bases left unmatched: 3. This CDR3 has 12 amino acids. In germline, CDR1 is SEHNR, CDR2 FQNEAQ (reference sequence). The CDR3 sequence is CASSQGAGEQYF. CDR3 nucleotides: TGTGCCAGCAGCCAGGGGGCCGGCGAGCAGTACTTC.

This clonotype was recorded a few times. This chain connects TRBV7-6 to TRBJ2-1, with D perhaps TRBD1 (6 bases). V was shortened by 8 bases and J by 0 bases, with 14 bases between the two germline ends. The CDR3 is 15 amino acids. Looked up from germline, CDR1 is SGHVS and CDR2 is FNYEAQ. The CDR3 sequence is CASLQGGSSYNEQFF. The CDR3 DNA reads TGTGCCAGCTTACAGGGCGGCAGCTCCTACAATGAGCAGTTCTTC.

This chain connects TRBV6-6 to TRBJ2-5; 7 positions match TRBD1. CDR1 and CDR2 (germline): MNHNY, SVGAGI (reference sequence). The J segment lost 2 bases and the V segment lost 2 bases, leaving 5 bases of the junction unmatched. The length of the CDR3 is 15 residues. CDR3 sequence: CASSYPGTAQETQYF. In DNA form, the CDR3 reads TGTGCCAGCAGTTACCCCGGGACAGCTCAAGAGACCCAGTACTTC.

This clonotype was detected only a few times. The V call is TRBV19, the J call TRBJ2-2; 9 bases fit TRBD1. In germline, CDR1 is LNHDA, CDR2 SQIVND (reference sequence). The CDR3 covers 17 residues. Trimming removed 6 bases from V and 5 bases from J; junction bases left unmatched: 13. As DNA, the CDR3 is TGTGCCAGTAGGCAGATACTATCCGGGACAGGGACCGGGGAGCTGTTTTTT. This translates into CASRQILSGTGTGELFF.

This clonotype was detected only a few times. This chain uses TRBV7-2 with TRBJ2-7; D not resolved. CDR3 length: 13 amino acids. The germline gives CDR1 SGHTA, CDR2 FQGNSA. V was cut by 5 bases and J by 6 bases, with 14 bases left in between. CDR3 in amino acids: CASSHYTDGEQYV. Written as DNA, the CDR3 is TGTGCCAGCAGCCATTACACCGACGGCGAGCAGTACGTC.

This chain connects TRBV9 to TRBJ1-3; D remains unclear. CDR3 size: 12 residues. The V gene's germline CDR1 is SGDLS and CDR2 YYNGEE. The germline V and J ends were trimmed by 1 base and 7 bases, with 6 bases remaining between them. The CDR3 here is CASSVNANTIYF. CDR3 nucleotide sequence: TGTGCCAGCAGCGTAAACGCCAACACCATATATTTT.

This clonotype was counted ten times or more. The chain combines TRBV7-3 with TRBJ1-2; D is unresolved. The germline CDR1 and CDR2 sequences are SGHTA and FQGTGA. This CDR3 spans 14 amino acids. V lost 5 bases and J 8 bases, leaving 18 bases between the germline ends. In nucleotides, the CDR3 is TGTGCCAGCAGCACAAGTGGCTTAACTAGCGGCTACACCTTC. Translating gives CASSTSGLTSGYTF.

This clonotype was observed many times. J is TRBJ2-1 and V is TRBV4-1; 15 bases align to TRBD2. V dropped 3 bases and J dropped 7; count of bases not matched to a gene: 19. The CDR3 consists of 21 residues. Germline values: CDR1 MGHRA, CDR2 YSYEKL. CDR3 in DNA: TGCGCCAGCAGCCATCCCTTTAGGGGGACTAGCGGGGGGCCACTTGAAAATGAGCAGTTCTTC. This sequence encodes CASSHPFRGTSGGPLENEQFF.

The chain is built from TRBV3-1 and TRBJ1-2; the match to TRBD1 covers 9 bases. V was pared by 6 bases and J by 3 bases, with 5 bases of the junction left unmatched. This CDR3 has 14 residues. In germline, CDR1 is LGHDT, CDR2 YNNKEL (reference sequence). The CDR3 spells CASRGQGNYYGYTF. The CDR3 coding sequence is TGTGCCAGCAGGGGACAGGGTAATTACTATGGCTACACCTTC.

The chain carries TRBV13 and TRBJ2-3, with 7 bases lining up with TRBD2. The germline V gene has CDR1 PRHDT and CDR2 FYEKMQ (reference sequence). The CDR3 loop spans 18 amino acids. V shed 5 bases, J shed 4 bases, and the junction held 18 bases outside the gene matches. CDR3 amino acids: CASSLRTRYQRGADTQYF. The CDR3 nucleotides read TGTGCCAGCAGCCTTAGGACTAGGTACCAGAGAGGTGCAGATACGCAGTATTTT.